This TCR beta chain was observed in a study of blood T cell repertoires in COVID-19 (TCRdb year 2020). In terms of the full investigation: Samples covering the acute and convalescent phases of COVID-19 were provided by collaborators in the United States, Italy and Spain. The prospective study material was composed of cDNA or gDNA derived from T cells, B-cell-depleted T cells, or PBMCs. Deeply sampled blood TCRbeta repertoires from subjects exposed to, actively infected with, or recovered from COVID-19 were included in the dataset. The repertoires were released in a freely available public database meant as a resource for research on the immune response to SARS-CoV-2. Samples were obtained from the ongoing ImmuneRACE study (first 160 participants) and from 1,000 to 1,500 subjects provided by 6 global collaborators. Sample metadata almost always included a de-identified subject ID, COVID-19 status, age in years and sex. Where HLA class I and class II types were available, the types were taken from metadata supplied by the sample provider, not from assay-based typing.

The immunoSEQ Assay, a bias-controlled multiplex PCR, was used to amplify TCRbeta CDR3 regions from genomic DNA. In the original analysis: The number of nucleated cells in each sample was estimated by amplification of reference gene primers within the assay. To quantify the absolute abundance of each unique TCRbeta CDR3 rearrangement, sequence reads were collapsed and filtered. For each sample, productive Simpson clonality was calculated by taking the square root of Simpson's diversity index across productive rearrangements. TCRdb mirrors the immuneACCESS table, restricted to in-frame sequences. Some clones are absent from its copies; in checked studies, under half trace to an unresolved V gene, and the reason for the others is unknown. Clonal size and the V and J genes are those of that table, whereas D and trimming came from the DNA. The sample profile shows approximately 190,000 clones; roughly 84% of them were found once. Over 6.5% of the sample is in the top ten clones.

Participants in the prospective study were aged about 18 to 95 years, lived in under 30 United States geographic areas, and enrolled through a virtual design. In the prospective study, participants were assigned to cohorts based on the clinical history participants reported in a screening survey and a study questionnaire. Recovered participants in ImmuneRACE Cohort 3 were defined as having two consecutive negative NP/OP PCR tests, clearance from a healthcare professional, or resolution of symptoms. Mobile phlebotomists in the prospective study collected whole blood, serum and a nasopharyngeal or oropharyngeal swab from every participant. Prospective study participants could optionally give additional blood draws and questionnaires over an approximately 2-month period. Before DNA extraction, prospective study blood samples were shipped either frozen or at room temperature. V drops 1 base and J drops 8 bases, leaving 15 bases in between. For CDR1 and CDR2, the germline V gene (reference sequence) lists LGHDT and YNNKEL. The CDR3 runs 15 residues from the cysteine to the phenylalanine. CDR3 DNA is the only sequence kept; it has 45 bases, read in frame from the first base.

Of note for this clone: Its antigen remains undetermined. No much larger clonotype is one base removed from it; base qualities were not supplied.

Overall results and qualifications from the work: Clinical and demographic metadata were provided uncurated, with the amount varying by source and participant.

The clonotype comes from a middle-aged man who had recovered from COVID-19. This chain joins TRBV3-1 (or the pseudogene TRBV3-2) to TRBJ1-3; TRBD1 is a weak D gene call, 5 bases matching. Sequenced: PBMCs or T cells enriched from blood (not recorded which). The CDR3 protein sequence reads: CASSQVGGDGDTIYF. The DNA sequence reads TGTGCCAGCAGCCAAGTTGGGGGGGACGGCGACACCATATATTTT.